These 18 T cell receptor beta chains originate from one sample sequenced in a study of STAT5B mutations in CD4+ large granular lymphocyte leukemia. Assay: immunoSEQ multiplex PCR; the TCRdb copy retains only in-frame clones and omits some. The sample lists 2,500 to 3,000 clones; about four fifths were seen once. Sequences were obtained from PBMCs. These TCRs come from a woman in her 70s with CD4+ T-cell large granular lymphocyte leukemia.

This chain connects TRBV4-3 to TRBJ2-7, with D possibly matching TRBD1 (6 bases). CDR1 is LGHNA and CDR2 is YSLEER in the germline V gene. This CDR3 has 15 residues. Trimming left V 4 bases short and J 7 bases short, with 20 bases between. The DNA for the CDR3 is TGCGCCAGCAGCCCCACCGTTGGGGGTAGGGGGGAGCAGTACTTC. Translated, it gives CASSPTVGGRGEQYF.

CDR3 amino acids: CASSLSGGQGGGYTF. CDR3 nucleotide sequence: TGTGCCAGCAGTTTATCAGGCGGACAGGGGGGAGGCTACACCTTC. V and J are TRBV28 and TRBJ1-2, with TRBD1 matching 10 bases. Germline V gene data show CDR1 as MDHEN and CDR2 as SYDVKM. This CDR3 has 15 residues. V shed 1 base, J shed 8 bases, and the junction held 7 bases outside the gene matches.

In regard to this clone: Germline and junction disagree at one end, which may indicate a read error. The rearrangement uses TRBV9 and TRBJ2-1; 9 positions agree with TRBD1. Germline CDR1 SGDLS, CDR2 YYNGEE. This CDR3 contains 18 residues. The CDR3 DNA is TGTGCCAGCAGCGTAGCTACCGCGACAGGGGGGGCCTACAGTGAGCAGTTCTTC. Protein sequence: CASSVATATGGAYSEQFF.

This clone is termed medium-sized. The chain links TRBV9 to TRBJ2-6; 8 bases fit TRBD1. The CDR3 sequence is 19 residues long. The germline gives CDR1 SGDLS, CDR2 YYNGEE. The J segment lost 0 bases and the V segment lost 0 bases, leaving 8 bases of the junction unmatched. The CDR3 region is CASSVDPDRDTSGANVLTF. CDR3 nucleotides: TGTGCCAGCAGCGTAGATCCGGACAGGGACACCTCTGGGGCCAACGTCCTGACTTTC.

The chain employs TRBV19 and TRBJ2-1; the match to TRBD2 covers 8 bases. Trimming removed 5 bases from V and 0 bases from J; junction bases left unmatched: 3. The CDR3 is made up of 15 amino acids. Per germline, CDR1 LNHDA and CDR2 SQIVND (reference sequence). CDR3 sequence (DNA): TGTGCCAGTAGTCCTAGCGGGTACTCCTACAATGAGCAGTTCTTC. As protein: CASSPSGYSYNEQFF.

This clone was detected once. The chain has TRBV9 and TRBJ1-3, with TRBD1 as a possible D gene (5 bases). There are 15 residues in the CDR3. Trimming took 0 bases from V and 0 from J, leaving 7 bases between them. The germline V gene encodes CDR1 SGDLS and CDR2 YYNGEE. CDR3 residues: CASSVGGISGNTIYF. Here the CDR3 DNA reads TGTGCCAGCAGCGTAGGGGGGATCTCTGGAAACACCATATATTTT. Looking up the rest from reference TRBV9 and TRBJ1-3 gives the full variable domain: DSGVTQTPKHLITATGQRVTLRCSPRSGDLSVYWYQQSLDQGLQFLIQYYNGEERAKGNILERFSAQQFPDLHSELNLSSLELGDSALYFCASSVGGISGNTIYFGEGSWLTVV.

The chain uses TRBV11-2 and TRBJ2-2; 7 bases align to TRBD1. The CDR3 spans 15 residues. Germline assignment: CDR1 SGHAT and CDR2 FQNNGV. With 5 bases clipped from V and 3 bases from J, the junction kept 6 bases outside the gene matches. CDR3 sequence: CASSHYRGDTGELFF. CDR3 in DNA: TGTGCCAGCAGCCACTACAGGGGAGACACCGGGGAGCTGTTTTTT.

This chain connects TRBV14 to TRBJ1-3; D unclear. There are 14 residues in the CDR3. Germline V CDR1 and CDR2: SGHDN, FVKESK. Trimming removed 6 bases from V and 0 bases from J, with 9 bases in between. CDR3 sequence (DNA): TGTGCCAGCAGGTTCCGGGGCTCTGGAAACACCATATATTTT. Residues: CASRFRGSGNTIYF.

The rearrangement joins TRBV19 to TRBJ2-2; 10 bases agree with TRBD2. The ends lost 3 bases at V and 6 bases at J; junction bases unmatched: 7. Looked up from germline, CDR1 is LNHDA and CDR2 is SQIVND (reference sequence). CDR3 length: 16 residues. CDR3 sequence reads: CASSIRASGRAGELFF. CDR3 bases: TGTGCCAGTAGTATCCGCGCTAGCGGGAGAGCCGGGGAGCTGTTTTTT.

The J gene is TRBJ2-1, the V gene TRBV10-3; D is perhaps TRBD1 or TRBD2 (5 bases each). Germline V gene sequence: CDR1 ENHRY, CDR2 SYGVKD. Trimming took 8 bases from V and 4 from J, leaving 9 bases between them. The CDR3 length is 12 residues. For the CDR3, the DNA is TGTGCCATCCGGGACCCTTACAATGAGCAGTTCTTC. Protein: CAIRDPYNEQFF.

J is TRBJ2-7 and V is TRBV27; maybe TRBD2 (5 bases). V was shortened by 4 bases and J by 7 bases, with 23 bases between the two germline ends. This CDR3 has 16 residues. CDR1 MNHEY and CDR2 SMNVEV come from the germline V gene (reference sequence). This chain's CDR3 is CASSYRRAGGPREQYF. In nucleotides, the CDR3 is TGTGCCAGCAGTTACCGCCGGGCAGGAGGTCCTAGGGAGCAGTACTTC.

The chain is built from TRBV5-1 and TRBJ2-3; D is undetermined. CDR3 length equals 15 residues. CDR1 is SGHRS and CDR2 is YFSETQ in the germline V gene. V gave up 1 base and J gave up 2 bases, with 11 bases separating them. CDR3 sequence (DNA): TGCGCCAGCAGCTTGTCGCTAGGAATCACAGATACGCAGTATTTT. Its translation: CASSLSLGITDTQYF.

In DNA, the CDR3 is TGCGCCAGCAGCTTGGGCGACGCGCAAGAGACCCAGTACTTC. Encoded protein: CASSLGDAQETQYF. V and J are TRBV5-1 and TRBJ2-5; no reliable D call. CDR3 length equals 14 residues. Germline values: CDR1 SGHRS, CDR2 YFSETQ. V was shortened by 0 bases and J by 2 bases, with 8 bases between the two germline ends.

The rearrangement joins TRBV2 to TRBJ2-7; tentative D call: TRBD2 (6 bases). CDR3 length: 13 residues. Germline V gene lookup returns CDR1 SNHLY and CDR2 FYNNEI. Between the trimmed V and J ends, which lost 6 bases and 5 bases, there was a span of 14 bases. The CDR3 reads CASSGAGRDEQYF. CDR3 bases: TGTGCCAGCAGCGGGGCGGGACGGGACGAGCAGTACTTC.

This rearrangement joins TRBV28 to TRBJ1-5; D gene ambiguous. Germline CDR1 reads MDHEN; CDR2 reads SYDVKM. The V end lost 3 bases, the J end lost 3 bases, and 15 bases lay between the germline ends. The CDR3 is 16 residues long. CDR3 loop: CASSLASKHLNQPQHF. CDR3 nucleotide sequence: TGTGCCAGCAGTTTGGCCAGCAAGCATCTCAATCAGCCCCAGCATTTT.

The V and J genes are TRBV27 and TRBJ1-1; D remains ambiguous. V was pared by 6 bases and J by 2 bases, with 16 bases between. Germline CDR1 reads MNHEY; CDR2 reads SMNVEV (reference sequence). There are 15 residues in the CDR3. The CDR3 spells CASSRSGGRNTEAFF. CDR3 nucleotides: TGTGCCAGCAGCCGGTCGGGTGGGCGCAACACTGAAGCTTTCTTT.

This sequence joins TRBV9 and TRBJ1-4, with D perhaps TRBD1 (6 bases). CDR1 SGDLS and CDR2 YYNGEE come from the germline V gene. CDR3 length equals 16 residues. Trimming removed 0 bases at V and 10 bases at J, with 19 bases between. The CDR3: CASSVGRTVEQGKLFF. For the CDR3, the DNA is TGTGCCAGCAGCGTAGGACGAACAGTCGAACAGGGAAAACTGTTTTTT.

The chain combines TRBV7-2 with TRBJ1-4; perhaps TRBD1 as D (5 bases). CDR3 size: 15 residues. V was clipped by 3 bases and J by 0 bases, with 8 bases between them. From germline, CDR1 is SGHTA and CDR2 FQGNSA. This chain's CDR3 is CASSLLGPTNEKLFF. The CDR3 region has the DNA TGTGCCAGCAGCTTGTTGGGGCCAACTAATGAAAAACTGTTTTTT.